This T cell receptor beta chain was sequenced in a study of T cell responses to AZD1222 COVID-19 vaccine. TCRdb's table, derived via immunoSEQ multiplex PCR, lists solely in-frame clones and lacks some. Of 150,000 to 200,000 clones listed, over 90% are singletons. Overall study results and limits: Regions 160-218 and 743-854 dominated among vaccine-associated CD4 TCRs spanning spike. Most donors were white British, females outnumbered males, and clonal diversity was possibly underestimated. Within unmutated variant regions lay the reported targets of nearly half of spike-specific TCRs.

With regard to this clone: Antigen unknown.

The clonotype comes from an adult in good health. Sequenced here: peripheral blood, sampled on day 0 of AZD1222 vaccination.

In DNA form, the CDR3 reads TGTGCCAGCAGTGATCCAGCGGGAGTTTGGGAGACCCAGTACTTC. It is translated as CASSDPAGVWETQYF. V gene TRBV6-1 combines with J gene TRBJ2-5, with 8 bases aligning to TRBD2. CDR1 and CDR2 from the germline V gene are MNHNS and SASEGT. The CDR3 is 15 residues long. V was pared by 3 bases and J by 5 bases, with 8 bases of the junction left unmatched.